This paragraph covers one TCR beta chain sequence. The data stem from a study of blood T cells in healthy people across ages. For the second PCR, which ran for about 7 to 11 cycles, a sample-barcoded 5' primer and a J-beta primer mix were used. A single record per CDR3 protein comes from TCRdb applying MiXCR to the 5' RACE reads. The data contain around 1,800,000 distinct CDR3 sequences, approximately 40% of them singletons. With V trimmed by 0 bases and J by 2 bases, 4 bases remained unmatched. Germline V lookup: CDR1 SGDLS, CDR2 YYNGEE. The length of the CDR3 is 15 residues. V usage is TRBV9 and J usage is TRBJ2-5; TRBD2 agrees at 7 bases. Material: blood. This receptor was obtained from a human donor in good health. For the CDR3, the DNA is TGTGCCAGCAGCGTAGAGGCGGGGGAGCAAGAGACCCAGTACTTC. Protein product: CASSVEAGEQETQYF.